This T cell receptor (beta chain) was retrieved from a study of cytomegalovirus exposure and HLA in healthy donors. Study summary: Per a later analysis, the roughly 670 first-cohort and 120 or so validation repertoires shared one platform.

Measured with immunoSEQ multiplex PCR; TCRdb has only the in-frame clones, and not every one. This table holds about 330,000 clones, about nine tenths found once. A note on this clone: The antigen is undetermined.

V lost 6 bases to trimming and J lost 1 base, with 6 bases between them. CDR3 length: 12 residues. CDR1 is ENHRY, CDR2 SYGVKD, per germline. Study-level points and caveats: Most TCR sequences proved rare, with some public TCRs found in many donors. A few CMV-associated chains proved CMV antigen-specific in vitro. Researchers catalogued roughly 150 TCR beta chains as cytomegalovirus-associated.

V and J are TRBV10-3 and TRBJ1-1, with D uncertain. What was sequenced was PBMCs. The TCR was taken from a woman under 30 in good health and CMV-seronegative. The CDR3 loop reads CAISPGNTEAFF. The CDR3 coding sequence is TGTGCCATCAGCCCCGGGAACACTGAAGCTTTCTTT.